This TCR beta chain was documented in a study of shared clonotypes between healthy human individuals. Using immunoSEQ multiplex PCR, the repertoire was profiled, and TCRdb retains in-frame clones only, with some absent. The sample holds about 2,500,000 clones, 85% to 95% seen once. CDR3 length: 14 amino acids. In germline, CDR1 is SGDLS, CDR2 YYNGEE. The V gene end was trimmed by 3 bases and the J gene end by 9 bases; junction bases not matched to a gene: 11. The sequencing sample was made of naive CD4+ T cells sorted from blood. Described subset: CD45RA+ positively selected. The chain is built from TRBV9 and TRBJ2-7, with 8 bases lining up with TRBD1. The TCR was taken from a man between 18 and 35 years old in good health. Written as DNA, the CDR3 is TGTGCCAGCAGCGCGACAGGGGACTTCAGTCGGCAGTACTTC. It codes for CASSATGDFSRQYF.